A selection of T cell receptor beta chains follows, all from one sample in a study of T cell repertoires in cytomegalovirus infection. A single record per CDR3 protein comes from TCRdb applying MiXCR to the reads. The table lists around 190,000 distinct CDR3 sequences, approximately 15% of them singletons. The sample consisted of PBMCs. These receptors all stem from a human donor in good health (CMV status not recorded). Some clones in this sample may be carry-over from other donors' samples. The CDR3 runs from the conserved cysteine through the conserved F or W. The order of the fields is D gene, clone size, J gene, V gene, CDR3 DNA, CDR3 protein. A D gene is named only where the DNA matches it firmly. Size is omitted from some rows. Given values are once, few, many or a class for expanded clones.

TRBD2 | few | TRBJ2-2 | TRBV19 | TGTGCCACCAGACTAGCTACCGGGGAGCTGTTTTTT | CATRLATGELFF
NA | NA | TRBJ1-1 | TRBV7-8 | TGTGCCAGCAGCTTACTGAGTATGAACACTGAAGCTTTCTTT | CASSLLSMNTEAFF
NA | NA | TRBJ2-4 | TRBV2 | TGTGCCAGCAGTGAATCCAGGGGAGGCAACATTCAGTACTTC | CASSESRGGNIQYF
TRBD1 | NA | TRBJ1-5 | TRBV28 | TGTGCCAGCAGTTACACAGGGGGCGGTGGACAGCCCCAGCATTTT | CASSYTGGGGQPQHF
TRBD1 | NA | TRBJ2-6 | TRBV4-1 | TGCGCCAGCAGCCAAGGACAGGGACCCTCTGGGGCCAACGTCCTGACTTTC | CASSQGQGPSGANVLTF
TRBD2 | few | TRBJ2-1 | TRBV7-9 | TGTGCCAGCAGCTATAGGACTAGCGGCTTACAGCAGTTCTTC | CASSYRTSGLQQFF
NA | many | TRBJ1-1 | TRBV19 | TGTGCCAGTAGTATAGCCGCGGGGATGAACACTGAAGCTTTCTTT | CASSIAAGMNTEAFF
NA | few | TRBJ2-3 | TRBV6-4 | TGTGCCAGCAGTGGGACAGGCACAGATACGCAGTATTTT | CASSGTGTDTQYF
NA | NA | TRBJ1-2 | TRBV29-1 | TGCAGCGTTGGGACAGTTGATTACACCTTC | CSVGTVDYTF
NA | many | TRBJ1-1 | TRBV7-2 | TGTGCCAGCAGCTTCCTCCAGGGGAACACTGAAGCTTTCTTT | CASSFLQGNTEAFF
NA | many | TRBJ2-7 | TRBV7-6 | TGTGCCAGCAGCTCCTTCTCAAGAAGGTCCTACGAGCAGTACTTC | CASSSFSRRSYEQYF
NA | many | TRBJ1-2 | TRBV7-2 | TGTGCCAGCAGCCCACTGACCGGCCTAAAAATTAACTATGGCTACACCTTC | CASSPLTGLKINYGYTF
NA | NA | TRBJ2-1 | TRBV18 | TGTGCCAGCTCATCACGTCAGGGGTACAATGAGCAGTTCTTC | CASSSRQGYNEQFF
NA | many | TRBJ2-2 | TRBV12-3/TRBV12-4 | TGTGCCAGCAGCTTGTCCGGGGAGCTGTTTTTT | CASSLSGELFF
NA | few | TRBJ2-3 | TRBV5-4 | TGTGCCAGCAGCTGGAGCGGAAGCACAGATACGCAGTATTTT | CASSWSGSTDTQYF
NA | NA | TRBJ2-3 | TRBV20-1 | TGCAGTGCTCGAGCGGGTGCAGATACGCAGTATTTT | CSARAGADTQYF
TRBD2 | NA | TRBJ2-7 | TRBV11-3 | TGTGCCGCTAGTGGAACTAGCGGGATATCCTACGAGCAGTACTTC | CAASGTSGISYEQYF
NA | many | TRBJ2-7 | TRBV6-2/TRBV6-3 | TGTGCCAGCAGTTCGGACCCTGCGATAGGCTACGAGCAGTACTTC | CASSSDPAIGYEQYF
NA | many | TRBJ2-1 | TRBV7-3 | TGTGCCAGCAGCTTAACGAGTGGGAACTACAATGAGCAGTTCTTC | CASSLTSGNYNEQFF
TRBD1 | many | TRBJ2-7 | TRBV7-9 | TGTGCCAGCAGCTTTCGCCCGGGACAGGGAGACTACGAGCAGTACTTC | CASSFRPGQGDYEQYF
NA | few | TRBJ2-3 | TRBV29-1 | TGCAGCGTTGAGGGACTCTCCACAGATACGCAGTATTTT | CSVEGLSTDTQYF
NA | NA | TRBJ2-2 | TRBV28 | TGTGCCAGCAGTGCCTTCCAAGTTCCCGGGGAGCTGTTTTTT | CASSAFQVPGELFF
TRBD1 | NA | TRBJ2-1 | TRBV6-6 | TGTGCCAGCAGTTCGGACAGGGGGCTGTACAATGAGCAGTTCTTC | CASSSDRGLYNEQFF
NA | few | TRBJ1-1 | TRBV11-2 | TGTGCCAGCAGCTTAGCAGGACAGATGAACACTGAAGCTTTCTTT | CASSLAGQMNTEAFF
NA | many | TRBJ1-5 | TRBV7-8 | TGTGCCAGCAGCTTAGCGAGGGCAGACAATCAGCCCCAGCATTTT | CASSLARADNQPQHF
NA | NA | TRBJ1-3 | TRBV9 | TGTGCCAGCAGCTACTCCGGGCCGAGCTCTGGAAACACCATATATTTT | CASSYSGPSSGNTIYF
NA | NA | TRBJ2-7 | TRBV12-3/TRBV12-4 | TGTGCCAGCAGTTTTGGACAGTGGAACGAGCAGTACTTC | CASSFGQWNEQYF
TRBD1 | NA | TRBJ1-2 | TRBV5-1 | TGCGCCAGCAGCTGGGGGGACAGAGCTAACTATGGCTACACCTTC | CASSWGDRANYGYTF
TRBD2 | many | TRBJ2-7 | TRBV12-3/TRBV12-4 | TGTGCCAGCAGCCGGGAGGTTAGCGGAACCTACGAGCAGTACTTC | CASSREVSGTYEQYF
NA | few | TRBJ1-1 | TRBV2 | TGTGCCAGCGGAATAACAGGGTACACTGAAGCTTTCTTT | CASGITGYTEAFF
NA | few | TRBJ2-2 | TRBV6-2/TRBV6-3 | TGTGCCATTCGTCCGGGGGCTTTGAACACCGGGGAGCTGTTTTTT | CAIRPGALNTGELFF
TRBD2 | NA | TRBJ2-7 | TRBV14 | TGTGCCAGCAGCCAAGATTTGTTTCCCAGCGGGACTTACTACGAGCAGTACTTC | CASSQDLFPSGTYYEQYF
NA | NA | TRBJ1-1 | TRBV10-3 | TGTGCCATCAGTGAATCTAGGGGAAGTGTGAACACTGAAGCTTTCTTT | CAISESRGSVNTEAFF
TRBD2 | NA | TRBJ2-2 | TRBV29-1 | TGCAGCGTTGATATAGCGGGGGTCGGGGAGCTGTTTTTT | CSVDIAGVGELFF
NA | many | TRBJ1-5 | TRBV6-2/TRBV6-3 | TGTGCCAGCAGTCTATACCCCCACAATCAGCCCCAGCATTTT | CASSLYPHNQPQHF
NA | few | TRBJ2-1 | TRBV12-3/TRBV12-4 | TGTGCCAGCAGTTTAAGGCAGGGCTACAATGAGCAGTTCTTC | CASSLRQGYNEQFF
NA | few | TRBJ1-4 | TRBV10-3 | TGTGCCATCGGGGGCGAGAGACATGAAAAACTGTTTTTT | CAIGGERHEKLFF
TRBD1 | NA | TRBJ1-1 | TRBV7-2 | TGTGCCAGCAGCTTAAAGTGGGACAGGGGGCCGGTCGACACTGAAGCTTTCTTT | CASSLKWDRGPVDTEAFF
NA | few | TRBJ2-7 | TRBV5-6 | TGTGCCAGCAGCTTGAGTGGCCTGGGAGTAGAAGCTTACGAGCAGTACTTC | CASSLSGLGVEAYEQYF
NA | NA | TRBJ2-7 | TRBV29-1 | TGCAGCACCACCCCCGGGCAGTACTTC | CSTTPGQYF
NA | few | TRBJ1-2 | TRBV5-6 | TGTGCCAGCAGCCAGGACAAAAACTATGGCTACACCTTC | CASSQDKNYGYTF
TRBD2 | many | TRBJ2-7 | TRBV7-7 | TGTGCTAGCAGCCCGATAGCGGGAGGGCCCTACGAGCAGTACTTC | CASSPIAGGPYEQYF